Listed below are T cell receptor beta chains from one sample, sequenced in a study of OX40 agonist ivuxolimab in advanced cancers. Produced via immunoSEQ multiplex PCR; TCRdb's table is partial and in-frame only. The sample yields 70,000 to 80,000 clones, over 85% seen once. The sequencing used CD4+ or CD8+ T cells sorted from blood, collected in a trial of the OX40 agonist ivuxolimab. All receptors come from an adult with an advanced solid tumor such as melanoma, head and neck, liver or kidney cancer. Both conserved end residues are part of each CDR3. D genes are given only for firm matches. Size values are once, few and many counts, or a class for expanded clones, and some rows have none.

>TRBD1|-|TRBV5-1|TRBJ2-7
TGCGCCAGCAGCTCACCGGGACAGGGGATATACGAGCAGTACTTC
CASSSPGQGIYEQYF
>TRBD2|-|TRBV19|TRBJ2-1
TGTGCCAGTAGTCATGCGGCGGGAGAGGGGAATGAGCAGTTCTTC
CASSHAAGEGNEQFF
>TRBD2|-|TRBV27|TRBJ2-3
TGTGCCAGCAGCTTATTCTCTAGCGGGGCCACAGATACGCAGTATTTT
CASSLFSSGATDTQYF
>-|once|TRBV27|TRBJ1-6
TGTGCCAGCAGTTTATCCGAAAATTCACCCCTCCACTTT
CASSLSENSPLHF
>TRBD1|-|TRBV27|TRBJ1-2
TGTGCCAGCAATCCCGCAGGGGGGGCGGTTGGCTACACCTTC
CASNPAGGAVGYTF
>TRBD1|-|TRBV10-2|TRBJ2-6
TGCGCCAGCAGTGAGTGGTGGACAGGAAATACTCTGGGGGCCAACGTCCTGACTTTC
CASSEWWTGNTLGANVLTF
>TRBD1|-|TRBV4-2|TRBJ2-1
TGTGCCAGCAGCCAGGCGGGACAGGGCATCGATGAGCAGTTCTTC
CASSQAGQGIDEQFF
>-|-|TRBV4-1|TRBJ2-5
TGCGCCAGCAGCCAAGATCTCGGGAGATACGAGACCCAGTACTTC
CASSQDLGRYETQYF
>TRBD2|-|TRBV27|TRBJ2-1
TGTGCCAGCAGTTTTGGCGGGGGGTACAATGAGCAGTTCTTC
CASSFGGGYNEQFF
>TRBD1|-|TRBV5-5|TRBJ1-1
TGTGCCAGCAGCTTGACAGGGGCGGACACTGAAGCTTTCTTT
CASSLTGADTEAFF
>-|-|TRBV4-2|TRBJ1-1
TGTGCCAGCAGCCAAGATAGGGCTTTCTTT
CASSQDRAFF
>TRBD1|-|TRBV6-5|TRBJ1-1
TGTGCCAGCAGCGCCTACAGGGGGAACACTGAAGCTTTCTTT
CASSAYRGNTEAFF
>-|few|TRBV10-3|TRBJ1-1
TGTGCCATCAGGGACAGCCTCAGCACTGAAGCTTTCTTT
CAIRDSLSTEAFF
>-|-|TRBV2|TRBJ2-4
TGTGCCAGCAGCAGGGCACATCAAAACATTCAGTACTTC
CASSRAHQNIQYF
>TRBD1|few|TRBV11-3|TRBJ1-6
TGTGCCAGAAATAGAGGGACAGGGTGCTCCTATAATTCACCCCTCCACTTT
CARNRGTGCSYNSPLHF
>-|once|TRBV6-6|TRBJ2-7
TGTGCCAGCAGTGCGGCCTACGAGCAGTACTTC
CASSAAYEQYF
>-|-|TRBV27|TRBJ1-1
TGTGCCAGCAGACAGACCGGACAGAGAGGAGCTTTCTTT
CASRQTGQRGAFF
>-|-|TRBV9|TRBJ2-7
TGTGCCAGCAGCGATGCGGCCCACGAGCAGTACTTC
CASSDAAHEQYF
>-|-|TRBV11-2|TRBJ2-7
TGTGCCAGCAGCTTAGCTGGGGTTGAGGACGAGCAGTACTTC
CASSLAGVEDEQYF
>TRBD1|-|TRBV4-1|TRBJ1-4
TGCGCCAGCCACGGACAGGGGGTTGAAAAACTGTTTTTT
CASHGQGVEKLFF
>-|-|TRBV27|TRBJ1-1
TGTGCCAGCAGAGAAGGGAACACTGAAGCTTTCTTT
CASREGNTEAFF
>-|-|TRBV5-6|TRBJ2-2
TGTGCCAGCAGCTCAACCGACGCCGGGGAGCTGTTTTTT
CASSSTDAGELFF
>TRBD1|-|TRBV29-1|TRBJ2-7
TGCAGCGTTGTGGGGACAGGGTTTAGCGAGCAGTACTTC
CSVVGTGFSEQYF
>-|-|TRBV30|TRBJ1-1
TGTGCCTGGAGTACTCAGGGTTATGGCACTGAAGCTTTCTTT
CAWSTQGYGTEAFF
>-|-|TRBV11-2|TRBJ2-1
TGTGCCAGCAGCTTCGGTGGCAATGAGCAGTTCTTC
CASSFGGNEQFF
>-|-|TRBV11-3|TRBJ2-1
TGTGCCAGCAGCTTAGCGGGCGCCTACAATGAGCAGTTCTTC
CASSLAGAYNEQFF
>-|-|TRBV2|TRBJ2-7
TGTGCCAGCGAATCGGACGGACCCTACGAGCAGTACTTC
CASESDGPYEQYF
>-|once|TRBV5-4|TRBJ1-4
TGTGCCAGCAGCTTGGACGTAACTAATGAAAAACTGTTTTTT
CASSLDVTNEKLFF
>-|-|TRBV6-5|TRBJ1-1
TGTGCCAGCAGTTACTCGAGTCAGATGAACACTGAAGCTTTCTTT
CASSYSSQMNTEAFF
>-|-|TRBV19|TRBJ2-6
TGTGCCAGTAGTATGGAGGACTCTGGGGCCAACGTCCTGACTTTC
CASSMEDSGANVLTF
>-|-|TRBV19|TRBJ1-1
TGTGCCAGTAGTATGGAGGGAGATTACACTGAAGCTTTCTTT
CASSMEGDYTEAFF
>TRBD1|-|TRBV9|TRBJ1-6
TGTGCCAGCAGCGTAGGTTGGAGGGACAGGGGGCGTCAAAGCTCCTATAATTCACCCCTCCACTTT
CASSVGWRDRGRQSSYNSPLHF
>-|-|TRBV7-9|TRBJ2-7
TGTGCCAGCAGCTTGCGTGCCTACGAGCAGTACTTC
CASSLRAYEQYF
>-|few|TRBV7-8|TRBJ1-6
TGTGCCAGCAGCGAGAATTCACCCCTCCACTTT
CASSENSPLHF
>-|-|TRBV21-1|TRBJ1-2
TGTGCCAGCAGCAAAATGGCCCGAGGTGGTGGCTACACCTTC
CASSKMARGGGYTF
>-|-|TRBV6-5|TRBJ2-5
TGTGCCAGCAGTTACGATGGGGGTGAGGCCCAGTACTTC
CASSYDGGEAQYF
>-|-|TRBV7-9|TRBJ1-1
TGTGCCAGCAGCTTAGCATCTGGTAATGAAGCTTTCTTT
CASSLASGNEAFF
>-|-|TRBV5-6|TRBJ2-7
TGTGCCAGCAGCTTGGTTGCGGCTTCCTACGAGCAGTACTTC
CASSLVAASYEQYF
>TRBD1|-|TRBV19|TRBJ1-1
TGTGCCAGTAGTCTATGGACAGGGGTGAACACTGAAGCTTTCTTT
CASSLWTGVNTEAFF
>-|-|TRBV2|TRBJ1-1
TGTGCCAGCAGTGGAGAGGAAGCTTTCTTT
CASSGEEAFF
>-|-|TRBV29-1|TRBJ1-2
TGCAGCGTTGAAGGTCAGGACTTTAACTATGGCTACACCTTC
CSVEGQDFNYGYTF
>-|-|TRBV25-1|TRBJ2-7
TGTGCCAGCAGTGGGCCCGTGCGAGAGATCTACGAGCAGTACTTC
CASSGPVREIYEQYF
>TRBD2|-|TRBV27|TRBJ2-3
TGTGCCAGCAGTTTGGCCAGCGGGATAACAGATACGCAGTATTTT
CASSLASGITDTQYF
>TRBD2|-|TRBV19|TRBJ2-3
TGTGCCAGTAGTACCCAAACAATGACTAGCGGGAGCACAGATACGCAGTATTTT
CASSTQTMTSGSTDTQYF
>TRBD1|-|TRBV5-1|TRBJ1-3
TGCGCCAGCAGCTGGGACAGGGGGCAAGCTGGAAACACCATATATTTT
CASSWDRGQAGNTIYF
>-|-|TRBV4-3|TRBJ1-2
TGCGCCAGCAGCCAAGAGTTAGGACAGAGTAACTATGGCTACACCTTC
CASSQELGQSNYGYTF
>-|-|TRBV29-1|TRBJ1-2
TGCAGCGTTCCAATCAGCTATGGCTACACCTTC
CSVPISYGYTF
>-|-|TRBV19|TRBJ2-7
TGTGCCAGTAGTCCCCAAGGCCCGCCCTACGAGCAGTACTTC
CASSPQGPPYEQYF
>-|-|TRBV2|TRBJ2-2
TGTGCCAGCAGTGAGAGGCCGCGGGAGCTGTTTTTT
CASSERPRELFF
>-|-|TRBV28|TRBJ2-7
TGTGCCAGCAGTTTATTAACAGGGAGCGGCGAGCAGTACTTC
CASSLLTGSGEQYF
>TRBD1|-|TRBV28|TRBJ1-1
TGTGCCAGTAATCTTGTCAGGGGGCAAACTGAAGCTTTCTTT
CASNLVRGQTEAFF